These 4 T cell receptor beta chains originate from one sample sequenced in a study of blood T cells in healthy people across ages. It was with a sample-barcoded 5' primer and a J-beta primer mix that a second PCR of roughly 7 to 12 cycles was run. TCRdb reanalysed the 5' RACE reads using MiXCR and keeps one entry per CDR3 protein. The sample lists around 700,000 distinct CDR3 sequences, roughly 25% occurring once. This sample also belongs to another study, concerning T cells of mothers and their children.

Sequenced: blood. These receptors were taken from a boy aged 10-17 years in good health.

A few counts support this clonotype. V usage is TRBV7-6 and J usage is TRBJ2-1, with unresolved D. Germline-derived CDR1 and CDR2 are SGHVS and FNYEAQ. The CDR3 contains 14 residues. V was clipped by 2 bases and J by 6 bases, with 11 bases between them. CDR3 bases: TGTGCCAGCAGCTTAATTGCGATTTCCAATGAGCAGTTCTTC. Protein product: CASSLIAISNEQFF.

The V call is TRBV28, the J call TRBJ2-5; TRBD1 agrees at 11 bases. The J call is in doubt because the DNA end fits TRBJ2-7 better. The CDR3 totals 17 residues. Germline V gives CDR1 MDHEN, CDR2 SYDVKM. The CDR3 sequence: CASSGTGGLAVSYEQYF. CDR3 bases: TGTGCCAGCAGTGGGACAGGGGGTCTAGCGGTCTCCTACGAGCAGTACTTC.

The V and J genes are TRBV7-3 and TRBJ1-1, with 10 bases that match TRBD1. The CDR3 length is 15 residues. Germline lookup yields CDR1 SGHTA and CDR2 FQGTGA. Trimming at V came to 5 bases and at J to 1 base, leaving 4 bases not matched to a gene. The CDR3 sequence: CASSTRQGANTEAFF. The CDR3 DNA reads TGTGCCAGCAGCACAAGACAGGGGGCGAACACTGAAGCTTTCTTT. Variable domain in full (rest from reference TRBV7-3 and TRBJ1-1): GAGVSQTPSNKVTEKGKYVELRCDPISGHTALYWYRQSLGQGPEFLIYFQGTGAADDSGLPNDRFFAVRPEGSVSTLKIQRTERGDSAVYLCASSTRQGANTEAFFGQGTRLTVV.

The CDR3 DNA reads TGTGCCAGCAGGATCGACAGGGGGGACACCGGGGAGCTGTTTTTT. It translates to CASRIDRGDTGELFF. The chain employs TRBV6-1 and TRBJ2-2, with 9 nucleotides matching TRBD1. The CDR3 sequence is 15 residues long. Germline V gene lookup returns CDR1 MNHNS and CDR2 SASEGT. Trimming cost V 6 bases and J 3 bases; bases outside gene matches: 5.